Shown below are 14 T cell receptor beta chains from a single sample sequenced in a study of blood T cell repertoires in COVID-19. Sequenced by immunoSEQ multiplex PCR; TCRdb stores in-frame clones only, minus some. The table lists about 100,000 clones, about four fifths of them singletons. Material: peripheral blood. Receptors were obtained from a man aged 40-55 years with active or convalescent COVID-19.

This chain links TRBV6-5 with TRBJ2-7, with D possibly TRBD2 on 6 matching bases. There are 15 residues in the CDR3. Germline assignment: CDR1 MNHEY and CDR2 SVGAGI. Trimming removed 0 bases from V and 2 bases from J, with 11 bases in between. The CDR3 nucleotides read TGTGCCAGCAGTTACTCTGGTAGCGGAACCTACGAGCAGTACTTC. The encoded protein is CASSYSGSGTYEQYF.

The V and J genes are TRBV14 and TRBJ2-1, with D possibly being TRBD1 (6 bases). Deletions cut 4 bases from V and 3 bases from J, with 10 bases between. This CDR3 comprises 14 residues. CDR1 and CDR2 from the germline V gene are SGHDN and FVKESK. The DNA of the CDR3 is TGTGCCAGCAGCCTTCGGACAGACTACAATGAGCAGTTCTTC. Translating it yields CASSLRTDYNEQFF.

This clone was counted a single time. This chain uses TRBV7-9 with TRBJ2-2; TRBD1 matches 9 bases. CDR1 is SEHNR, CDR2 FQNEAQ, per germline (reference sequence). This CDR3 is 17 amino acids long. With V trimmed by 5 bases and J by 6 bases, 13 bases remained unmatched. This CDR3 is CASSKRTGGANPGELFF. CDR3 sequence (DNA): TGTGCCAGCAGCAAGAGAACAGGGGGCGCTAATCCCGGGGAGCTGTTTTTT.

Here the CDR3 reads CASSFDRAITDTQYF. In DNA form, the CDR3 reads TGTGCCAGCAGCTTTGACAGGGCGATCACAGATACGCAGTATTTT. This chain joins TRBV7-9 and TRBJ2-3; 7 bases match TRBD1. Germline assignment: CDR1 SEHNR and CDR2 FQNEAQ (reference sequence). This CDR3 is 15 amino acids long. With V trimmed by 3 bases and J by 2 bases, 5 bases remained unmatched. The whole variable domain, remainder taken from reference TRBV7-9 and TRBJ2-3, is DTGVSQNPRHKITKRGQNVTFRCDPISEHNRLYWYRQTLGQGPEFLTYFQNEAQLEKSRLLSDRFSAERPKGSFSTLEIQRTEQGDSAMYLCASSFDRAITDTQYFGPGTRLTVL.

The chain combines TRBV7-2 with TRBJ2-5, with 11 bases aligning to TRBD2. Losses at the gene ends were 7 bases for V and 1 base for J; bases not matched to a gene: 5. Germline CDR1 is SGHTA and CDR2 is FQGNSA. This CDR3 is 15 amino acids long. In DNA, the CDR3 is TGTGCCAGCACCGCGACTAGCGGGGTCCAAGAGACCCAGTACTTC. As protein: CASTATSGVQETQYF.

The chain employs TRBV11-2 and TRBJ2-1; 7 bases line up with TRBD2. V gave up 7 bases and J gave up 8 bases; unmatched junction bases: 20. Germline loops: CDR1 SGHAT, CDR2 FQNNGV. The CDR3 is 17 amino acids. CDR3 residues: CASTEFSSPAAGDEQFF. The CDR3 DNA is TGTGCCAGCACGGAGTTTAGTAGCCCCGCGGCGGGAGATGAGCAGTTCTTC.

The rearrangement links TRBV4-1 to TRBJ1-6; D perhaps matches TRBD1 (6 bases). The CDR3 runs 16 residues. V was pared by 5 bases and J by 0 bases, with 11 bases between. Germline V lookup: CDR1 MGHRA, CDR2 YSYEKL. CDR3 sequence reads: CASSWDTSSYNSPLHF. Written as DNA, the CDR3 is TGCGCCAGCAGCTGGGACACAAGCTCCTATAATTCACCCCTCCACTTT.

The rearrangement joins TRBV5-4 to TRBJ2-1; possible D gene TRBD2, 5 bases. Germline V gene sequence: CDR1 SGHNT, CDR2 YYREEE (reference sequence). V lost 3 bases to trimming and J lost 8 bases, with 12 bases between them. This CDR3 comprises 13 residues. CDR3 DNA: TGTGCCAGCAGCTCGTATAACGGGGATGAGCAGTTCTTC. Amino acid sequence: CASSSYNGDEQFF.

This CDR3 is CASSRTRDAFYEQYF. The CDR3 DNA sequence: TGTGCCAGCAGTAGGACCCGGGATGCTTTCTACGAGCAGTACTTC. V is TRBV27 and J is TRBJ2-7; D may be TRBD2 (5 bases). Per germline, CDR1 MNHEY and CDR2 SMNVEV (reference sequence). V lost 5 bases and J 3 bases, leaving 17 bases between the germline ends. The CDR3 is made up of 15 amino acids.

The chain uses TRBV11-2 and TRBJ2-3; 11 positions agree with TRBD2. V lost 6 bases, J lost 1 base, and 3 bases stayed unmatched. This CDR3 region has 15 residues. Germline CDR1 reads SGHAT; CDR2 reads FQNNGV. The CDR3 coding sequence is TGTGCCAGCAGGCCACTAGCGGGGGGCACAGATACGCAGTATTTT. This gives the protein CASRPLAGGTDTQYF. Full variable domain (remainder filled in from reference TRBV11-2 and TRBJ2-3): EAGVAQSPRYKIIEKRQSVAFWCNPISGHATLYWYQQILGQGPKLLIQFQNNGVVDDSQLPKDRFSAERLKGVDSTLKIQPAKLEDSAVYLCASRPLAGGTDTQYFGPGTRLTVL.

V usage is TRBV2 and J usage is TRBJ2-7; 7 bases agree with TRBD2. CDR1 is SNHLY, CDR2 FYNNEI, per germline. The CDR3 runs 13 residues. The junction had 6 bases not matched to a gene; V was cut back by 7 bases and J by 3 bases. CDR3 protein: CASIGAGFYEQYF. DNA for the CDR3: TGTGCCAGCATCGGAGCGGGGTTCTACGAGCAGTACTTC.

J is TRBJ1-4 and V is TRBV7-2; a weak D match, TRBD1 (5 bases). Germline V gene lookup returns CDR1 SGHTA and CDR2 FQGNSA. The CDR3 has 15 amino acids. V was clipped by 6 bases and J by 4 bases, with 15 bases between them. This CDR3 is CASRGGRALNEKLFF. The CDR3 nucleotides read TGTGCCAGCAGGGGGGGGAGGGCGCTTAATGAAAAACTGTTTTTT.

This clone has more than one count but fewer than ten. V is TRBV2 and J is TRBJ1-6; 7 bases line up with TRBD1. In germline, CDR1 is SNHLY, CDR2 FYNNEI. The CDR3 loop spans 15 amino acids. V shed 6 bases, J shed 9 bases, and the junction held 11 bases outside the gene matches. The CDR3 nucleotides read TGTGCCAGCAGGAACGACAGGGAACGCGGTTCACCCCTCCACTTT. This codes for CASRNDRERGSPLHF.

J is TRBJ1-5 and V is TRBV10-3; 7 positions agree with TRBD1. Germline values: CDR1 ENHRY, CDR2 SYGVKD. V shed 3 bases, J shed 6 bases, and the junction held 5 bases outside the gene matches. The CDR3 has 14 residues. The CDR3 here is CAISEKGGIQPQHF. In DNA, the CDR3 is TGTGCCATCAGTGAAAAAGGGGGCATTCAGCCCCAGCATTTT.